One and the same sample provided the 32 T cell receptor beta chains below, sequenced in a study of OX40 agonist ivuxolimab in advanced cancers. This table comes from immunoSEQ multiplex PCR, and its TCRdb copy is limited to in-frame clones, with some not included. Of tens of thousands of clones listed, around 88% are singletons. This specimen was CD4+ or CD8+ T cells sorted from blood, taken in a trial of the OX40 agonist ivuxolimab. The receptors were gathered from an adult with an advanced solid tumor such as melanoma, head and neck, liver or kidney cancer.

V is TRBV7-2 and J is TRBJ1-6; D uncertain. Trimming stripped 4 bases from V and 6 bases from J, with 19 bases between. CDR3 length: 17 amino acids. CDR1 is SGHTA and CDR2 is FQGNSA in the germline V gene. This chain's CDR3 is CASSWVGFGRSNSPLHF. DNA for the CDR3: TGTGCCAGCAGCTGGGTGGGGTTTGGCAGAAGTAATTCACCCCTCCACTTT.

This sequence joins TRBV6-5 and TRBJ2-7; tentative D call: TRBD1 (5 bases). V gave up 5 bases and J gave up 3 bases, with 14 bases separating them. From germline, CDR1 is MNHEY and CDR2 SVGAGI. This CDR3 region has 14 residues. CDR3 sequence: CASSPRQKGYEQYF. The CDR3 nucleotides read TGTGCCAGCAGTCCCCGACAGAAGGGCTACGAGCAGTACTTC.

The chain joins TRBV4-3 to TRBJ2-1; TRBD2 agrees at 9 bases. CDR1 is LGHNA, CDR2 YSLEER, per germline. V dropped 1 base and J dropped 6; count of bases not matched to a gene: 10. CDR3 length: 17 residues. CDR3 nucleotide sequence: TGCGCCAGCAGCCAAGTCTTCACCAGCGGGGGGTTCAATGAGCAGTTCTTC. Its protein product is CASSQVFTSGGFNEQFF.

V is TRBV6-1 and J is TRBJ1-5, with TRBD1 identical over 10 bases. The CDR3 is 16 amino acids. V lost 2 bases, J lost 0 bases, and 1 base stayed unmatched. From germline, CDR1 is MNHNS and CDR2 SASEGT. The DNA for the CDR3 is TGTGCCAGCAGTGAACGGACAGGGGGTAGCAATCAGCCCCAGCATTTT. Residues: CASSERTGGSNQPQHF.

This chain connects TRBV7-3 to TRBJ2-7; a possible D gene is TRBD1 (7 bases). With 5 bases removed from V and 6 bases from J, the gap between germline ends came to 14 bases. Germline CDR1 is SGHTA and CDR2 is FQGTGA. The CDR3 contains 13 residues. CDR3 bases: TGTGCCAGCAGCCCCCAGGGGGGACCCGAGCAGTACTTC. It specifies CASSPQGGPEQYF. The full variable domain, rest sourced from reference TRBV7-3 and TRBJ2-7, is GAGVSQTPSNKVTEKGKYVELRCDPISGHTALYWYRQSLGQGPEFLIYFQGTGAADDSGLPNDRFFAVRPEGSVSTLKIQRTERGDSAVYLCASSPQGGPEQYFGPGTRLTVT.

V is TRBV5-4 and J is TRBJ2-3, with D uncertain. Trimming removed 0 bases at V and 3 bases at J, with 11 bases between. The CDR3 has 15 amino acids. In germline, CDR1 is SGHNT, CDR2 YYREEE (reference sequence). The CDR3 region is CASSLASRRTDTQYF. The DNA for the CDR3 is TGTGCCAGCAGCTTGGCATCGAGGCGGACAGATACGCAGTATTTT.

This clone came up once. This chain joins TRBV7-2 and TRBJ1-5, with a weak D call TRBD1 (6 bases). The CDR3 spans 15 residues. The germline V and J ends were trimmed by 2 bases and 0 bases, with 8 bases remaining between them. In germline, CDR1 is SGHTA, CDR2 FQGNSA. CDR3 coding DNA: TGTGCCAGCAGCTTACAGGGGACTAGCAATCAGCCCCAGCATTTT. Translated: CASSLQGTSNQPQHF.

The CDR3 is CASSLGGNQNTGELFF. In DNA form, the CDR3 reads TGTGCCAGCAGCTTAGGGGGGAATCAGAACACCGGGGAGCTGTTTTTT. J is TRBJ2-2 and V is TRBV13; D remains unclear. Trimming shortened V by 0 bases and J by 1 base, and 9 bases separated the two germline ends. Germline lookup yields CDR1 PRHDT and CDR2 FYEKMQ (reference sequence). This CDR3 contains 16 residues.

CDR3 residues: CASSLGVGGDTEAFF. The CDR3 bases are TGCGCCAGCAGCTTGGGAGTTGGGGGGGACACTGAAGCTTTCTTT. V is TRBV5-1 and J is TRBJ1-1; D is perhaps TRBD1 (5 bases). Germline-derived CDR1 and CDR2 are SGHRS and YFSETQ. Trimming stripped 0 bases from V and 3 bases from J, with 12 bases between. The CDR3 totals 15 residues.

This clone was seen a handful of times. This sequence joins TRBV11-3 and TRBJ2-1; TRBD1 might be the D (5 bases). The CDR3 runs 16 residues. The germline gives CDR1 SGHNT, CDR2 YENEEA. The V end was cut by 1 base, the J end by 2 bases, with 12 bases between. The CDR3 DNA is TGTGCCAGCAGCTTAGGTGGGGCAGAACCCTACAATGAGCAGTTCTTC. The encoded protein is CASSLGGAEPYNEQFF.

The rearrangement uses TRBV5-4 and TRBJ2-2; D gene uncertain. Trimming cost V 0 bases and J 2 bases, with 11 bases left between them. The germline V gene has CDR1 SGHNT and CDR2 YYREEE (reference sequence). The CDR3 is 16 residues long. The CDR3 DNA follows: TGTGCCAGCAGCTTGGGACTTTCAGATAACACCGGGGAGCTGTTTTTT. This gives the protein CASSLGLSDNTGELFF. Full variable domain (outside the CDR3, taken from reference TRBV5-4 and TRBJ2-2): ETGVTQSPTHLIKTRGQQVTLRCSSQSGHNTVSWYQQALGQGPQFIFQYYREEENGRGNFPPRFSGLQFPNYSSELNVNALELDDSALYLCASSLGLSDNTGELFFGEGSRLTVL.

J is TRBJ2-5 and V is TRBV7-6; D gene unclear. The V gene lost 4 bases and the J gene lost 3 bases, with 3 bases spanning the gap. Germline V gene sequence: CDR1 SGHVS, CDR2 FNYEAQ. The CDR3 spans 11 residues. This CDR3 reads CASSSKETQYF. In nucleotides, the CDR3 is TGTGCCAGCAGCTCTAAAGAGACCCAGTACTTC.

The gene calls are TRBV29-1 and TRBJ2-1; weak D call: TRBD1 (6 bases). Germline V gives CDR1 SQVTM, CDR2 ANQGSEA. The V end lost 6 bases, the J end lost 8 bases, and 8 bases lay between the germline ends. The CDR3 contains 10 residues. The CDR3 sequence is CSVGAYEQFF. The CDR3 DNA reads as TGCAGCGTGGGGGCGTATGAGCAGTTCTTC.

The genes are TRBV7-9 and TRBJ1-4; tentatively, D is TRBD1 (5 bases). V was shortened by 5 bases and J by 5 bases, with 9 bases between the two germline ends. CDR3 length: 13 residues. The germline V gene has CDR1 SEHNR and CDR2 FQNEAQ (reference sequence). The CDR3 coding sequence is TGTGCCAGCAGCCCACGACAGAATGAAAAACTGTTTTTT. It specifies CASSPRQNEKLFF. The full variable domain, rest sourced from reference TRBV7-9 and TRBJ1-4, is DTGVSQNPRHKITKRGQNVTFRCDPISEHNRLYWYRQTLGQGPEFLTYFQNEAQLEKSRLLSDRFSAERPKGSFSTLEIQRTEQGDSAMYLCASSPRQNEKLFFGSGTQLSVL.

The chain uses TRBV9 and TRBJ2-1, with no clear D. V shed 2 bases and J shed 8 bases, with 11 bases lying between them. The CDR3 is 13 amino acids. The V gene's germline CDR1 is SGDLS and CDR2 YYNGEE. Here the CDR3 DNA reads TGTGCCAGCAGCGTCAACAAGGGCGATGAGCAGTTCTTC. Translated: CASSVNKGDEQFF.

The chain uses TRBV4-2 and TRBJ1-2; perhaps TRBD1 as D (5 bases). Germline V gives CDR1 LGHNA, CDR2 YNFKEQ. V gave up 6 bases and J gave up 3 bases, with 14 bases separating them. The CDR3 spans 14 residues. The CDR3 nucleotides read TGTGCCAGCAGTAGGGGAGGGAGGGACTATGGCTACACCTTC. This translates into CASSRGGRDYGYTF.

The V and J genes are TRBV19 and TRBJ2-3, with a weak D call TRBD2 (6 bases). Germline assignment: CDR1 LNHDA and CDR2 SQIVND (reference sequence). The ends were cut back, 3 bases at V and 4 bases at J, with 17 bases in the middle. The CDR3 covers 16 residues. Here the CDR3 reads CASSIVWRGSPDTQYF. The CDR3 DNA is TGTGCCAGTAGTATTGTCTGGCGGGGTTCCCCAGATACGCAGTATTTT.

The J gene is TRBJ2-5, the V gene TRBV14; D is undetermined. V was clipped by 5 bases and J by 2 bases, with 9 bases between them. Germline CDR1 reads SGHDN; CDR2 reads FVKESK. The CDR3 totals 13 residues. The CDR3 reads CASSSFGQETQYF. The CDR3 bases are TGTGCCAGCAGCTCGTTCGGGCAAGAGACCCAGTACTTC.

The chain links TRBV9 to TRBJ2-1; a weak D match, TRBD1 (5 bases). Trimming took off 4 bases at V and 2 bases at J, with 10 bases between the two ends. Germline V CDR1 and CDR2: SGDLS, YYNGEE. The CDR3 covers 14 residues. The CDR3 reads CASSPGFPYNEQFF. In DNA form, the CDR3 reads TGTGCCAGCAGCCCAGGGTTTCCCTACAATGAGCAGTTCTTC.

This chain links TRBV19 with TRBJ2-3; possibly TRBD1 or TRBD2 for D (5 bases each). From germline, CDR1 is LNHDA and CDR2 SQIVND (reference sequence). V lost 9 bases to trimming and J lost 0 bases, with 13 bases between them. The CDR3 extends over 14 amino acids. CDR3 protein: CASGTTISTDTQYF. Here the CDR3 DNA reads TGTGCCAGCGGGACGACTATTAGCACAGATACGCAGTATTTT.

V and J are TRBV4-1 and TRBJ2-6; no clear D. The CDR3 is 16 amino acids. Deletions cut 1 base from V and 4 bases from J, with 11 bases between. The germline CDR1 and CDR2 sequences are MGHRA and YSYEKL. The CDR3 nucleotides are TGCGCCAGCAGCCAAGGTGGCTCCCCCGGGGCCAACGTCCTGACTTTC. Its translation is CASSQGGSPGANVLTF.

The chain joins TRBV14 to TRBJ1-4; 7 positions match TRBD1. The germline V gene encodes CDR1 SGHDN and CDR2 FVKESK. The CDR3 has 19 amino acids. The V gene end was trimmed by 5 bases and the J gene end by 8 bases; junction bases not matched to a gene: 23. The CDR3 protein is CASSTQTGRELLSGEKLFF. In nucleotides, the CDR3 is TGTGCCAGCAGCACCCAGACAGGGCGAGAACTACTATCGGGCGAAAAACTGTTTTTT. The variable domain in full, with the rest retrieved from reference TRBV14 and TRBJ1-4, is EAGVTQFPSHSVIEKGQTVTLRCDPISGHDNLYWYRRVMGKEIKFLLHFVKESKQDESGMPNNRFLAERTGGTYSTLKVQPAELEDSGVYFCASSTQTGRELLSGEKLFFGSGTQLSVL.

The V call is TRBV7-3, the J call TRBJ2-3; 15 bases map to TRBD2. The V gene's germline CDR1 is SGHTA and CDR2 FQGTGA. This CDR3 contains 15 residues. V lost 5 bases to trimming and J lost 11 bases; unmatched junction nucleotides: 8. The CDR3 loop is CASSPGLAGGAMQYF. The CDR3 DNA reads as TGTGCCAGCAGCCCAGGACTAGCGGGAGGGGCAATGCAGTATTTT.

The V gene is TRBV27, the J gene TRBJ1-2; maybe TRBD1 (6 bases). V lost 5 bases and J 0 bases, leaving 16 bases between the germline ends. The CDR3 covers 16 residues. The germline gives CDR1 MNHEY, CDR2 SMNVEV (reference sequence). CDR3 in DNA: TGTGCCAGCAGTACCTGGGGGGGGGCTCCTAACTATGGCTACACCTTC. It encodes CASSTWGGAPNYGYTF.

V usage is TRBV19 and J usage is TRBJ2-3; 10 nucleotides match TRBD1. The germline gives CDR1 LNHDA, CDR2 SQIVND (reference sequence). This CDR3 contains 15 residues. The V gene end was trimmed by 6 bases and the J gene end by 1 base; junction bases not matched to a gene: 4. The CDR3 DNA reads as TGTGCCAGTAGGAGACAGGGGGCTGGCACAGATACGCAGTATTTT. It specifies CASRRQGAGTDTQYF.

The V gene is TRBV15, the J gene TRBJ2-1, with 7 bases aligning to TRBD1. The CDR3 contains 12 residues. Trimming removed 7 bases from V and 7 bases from J; junction bases left unmatched: 4. Germline V gene data show CDR1 as LNHNV and CDR2 as YYDKDF (reference sequence). CDR3 sequence: CATTQDRNEQFF. The CDR3 DNA sequence: TGTGCCACCACCCAGGACAGGAATGAGCAGTTCTTC.

The chain combines TRBV6-1 with TRBJ2-1; 7 nucleotides agree with TRBD2. Germline assignment: CDR1 MNHNS and CDR2 SASEGT. This CDR3 comprises 15 residues. The V gene end was trimmed by 6 bases and the J gene end by 5 bases; junction bases not matched to a gene: 10. CDR3 sequence (DNA): TGTGCCAGCAGGAGGTTTAGCGGGCCAGACAATGAGCAGTTCTTC. Protein: CASRRFSGPDNEQFF.

CDR3 nucleotide sequence: TGTGCCAGCTCACCGACAGGGGAGGGCGAGCAGTACTTC. It translates to CASSPTGEGEQYF. The chain carries TRBV18 and TRBJ2-7; possible D gene TRBD1, 8 bases. This CDR3 contains 13 residues. V lost 3 bases and J lost 6, with 12 bases in between. Germline V CDR1 and CDR2: KGHSH, LQKENI.

This clone occurred a few times. This chain uses TRBV4-2 with TRBJ1-3, with 7 nucleotides matching TRBD1. V trimming: 0 bases; J trimming: 2 bases; junction bases outside the gene matches: 7. Germline CDR1 reads LGHNA; CDR2 reads YNFKEQ. There are 17 residues in the CDR3. CDR3 nucleotides: TGTGCCAGCAGCCAAGATAGACTACAGGGGACTGGAAACACCATATATTTT. It translates to CASSQDRLQGTGNTIYF.

This clone was seen a handful of times. The V and J genes are TRBV10-3 and TRBJ1-2; 9 nucleotides line up with TRBD1. The CDR3 contains 14 residues. Per germline, CDR1 ENHRY and CDR2 SYGVKD. Trimming cost V 4 bases and J 4 bases; bases outside gene matches: 4. The CDR3 here is CAISAGTGIYGYTF. The DNA of the CDR3 is TGTGCCATCAGTGCAGGGACAGGGATCTATGGCTACACCTTC.

The rearrangement links TRBV30 to TRBJ1-1; tentatively, D is TRBD1 (5 bases). The V and J ends lost 2 bases and 4 bases respectively, with 11 bases between them. The CDR3 length is 13 residues. The germline V gene has CDR1 GTSNPN and CDR2 SVGIG (reference sequence). The CDR3 sequence: CAWSKAGGTEAFF. The CDR3 region has the DNA TGTGCCTGGAGTAAGGCGGGGGGCACTGAAGCTTTCTTT. The entire variable domain, with the rest obtained from reference TRBV30 and TRBJ1-1, is as follows: SQTIHQWPATLVQPVGSPLSLECTVEGTSNPNLYWYRQAAGRGLQLLFYSVGIGQISSEVPQNLSASRPQDRQFILSSKKLLLSDSGFYLCAWSKAGGTEAFFGQGTRLTVV.

This chain joins TRBV7-2 and TRBJ2-1, with D perhaps TRBD1 (6 bases). The V end lost 5 bases, the J end lost 9 bases, and 17 bases lay between the germline ends. Germline CDR1 SGHTA, CDR2 FQGNSA. The CDR3 length is 14 residues. CDR3 bases: TGTGCCAGCAGCAAAATCGGGACAACTGCTGAGCAGTTCTTC. This gives the protein CASSKIGTTAEQFF.